What follows are 9 T cell receptor beta chains derived from one specimen sequenced in a study of human T cells and chemical hapten exposure. From whole blood left unfractionated, total RNA was extracted. TCRdb passed the 5' RACE reads through MiXCR, listing each CDR3 protein once. The table lists about 140,000 distinct CDR3 sequences, roughly 4.1% of them singletons. These receptors were obtained from a female donor in good health.

This clonotype has only a few counts. The chain joins TRBV6-1 to TRBJ1-2; possibly TRBD1 for D (5 bases). The length of the CDR3 is 15 residues. Trimming took off 6 bases at V and 3 bases at J, with 17 bases between the two ends. Germline values: CDR1 MNHNS, CDR2 SASEGT. CDR3 loop: CASSLRTTRDYGYTF. The CDR3 nucleotides read TGTGCCAGCAGCCTAAGGACAACAAGGGACTATGGCTACACCTTC.

This clonotype was recorded at least ten times. V is TRBV19 and J is TRBJ2-4; D uncertain. CDR1 and CDR2 (germline): LNHDA, SQIVND (reference sequence). The CDR3 is 12 amino acids. The V gene lost 2 bases and the J gene lost 5 bases, with 4 bases spanning the gap. CDR3 region: CASSISQNIQYF. DNA of the CDR3: TGTGCCAGTAGTATATCCCAAAACATTCAGTACTTC.

This clonotype has ten or more counts. The rearrangement links TRBV4-2 to TRBJ1-6; D remains ambiguous. The germline V and J ends were trimmed by 1 base and 4 bases, with 11 bases remaining between them. The CDR3 is made up of 16 amino acids. Germline V gene sequence: CDR1 LGHNA, CDR2 YNFKEQ. The CDR3, as DNA: TGTGCCAGCAGCCAAGGACCCTCGGGGTATAATTCACCCCTCCACTTT. This gives the protein CASSQGPSGYNSPLHF.

This clonotype was recorded at least ten times. V is TRBV6-2 or TRBV6-3 and J is TRBJ2-2; possibly TRBD2 for D (6 bases). Trimming shortened V by 5 bases and J by 3 bases, and 10 bases separated the two germline ends. The CDR3 runs to 14 residues. CDR1 and CDR2 (germline): MNHEY, SVGEGT. CDR3 coding DNA: TGTGCCAGCAGTGGTCCGGGGGACACCGGGGAGCTGTTTTTT. Protein: CASSGPGDTGELFF.

This clonotype was observed at least ten times. The rearrangement joins TRBV30 to TRBJ2-1; D gene ambiguous. Germline assignment: CDR1 GTSNPN and CDR2 SVGIG (reference sequence). Trimming shortened V by 5 bases and J by 4 bases, and 12 bases separated the two germline ends. The CDR3 runs to 13 residues. CDR3 sequence reads: CAWCPLSYNEQFF. CDR3 coding DNA: TGTGCCTGGTGTCCCCTATCTTACAATGAGCAGTTCTTC.

In this sample, this clonotype turned up many times. V is TRBV10-3 and J is TRBJ1-4; 9 bases match TRBD1. The V gene's germline CDR1 is ENHRY and CDR2 SYGVKD. CDR3 length: 16 amino acids. Losses at the gene ends were 10 bases for V and 7 bases for J; bases not matched to a gene: 16. The CDR3 loop reads CATKGQGSGGGEKLFF. DNA for the CDR3: TGTGCCACGAAGGGACAGGGCTCTGGGGGGGGTGAAAAACTGTTTTTT.

This clonotype was observed at least ten times. The rearrangement uses TRBV10-3 and TRBJ2-1, with 10 nucleotides matching TRBD1. The CDR3 extends over 14 amino acids. Germline assignment: CDR1 ENHRY and CDR2 SYGVKD. The V and J ends lost 6 bases and 7 bases, in that order; junction bases with no gene match: 6. The CDR3 loop is CAIRGQGPGNEQFF. Here the CDR3 DNA reads TGTGCCATCAGGGGACAGGGGCCGGGGAATGAGCAGTTCTTC.

The gene calls are TRBV29-1 and TRBJ2-3; no clear D gene. Trimming pared 4 bases from V and 14 bases from J, leaving 22 bases between. The CDR3 covers 13 residues. Germline CDR1 SQVTM, CDR2 ANQGSEA. The CDR3 bases are TGCAGCGTTGGTACCTCGTTGATCCCCAGGTCGTATTTT. It is translated as CSVGTSLIPRSYF.

This clonotype was detected ten times or more. J is TRBJ2-2 and V is TRBV27; 7 positions match TRBD1. The germline gives CDR1 MNHEY, CDR2 SMNVEV (reference sequence). The CDR3 length is 17 residues. Trimming took 7 bases from V and 1 from J; bases not matched to a gene: 12. Written as DNA, the CDR3 is TGTGCCAGCACTACTTCCTACAGGGGACGGAACACCGGGGAGCTGTTTTTT. This codes for CASTTSYRGRNTGELFF.